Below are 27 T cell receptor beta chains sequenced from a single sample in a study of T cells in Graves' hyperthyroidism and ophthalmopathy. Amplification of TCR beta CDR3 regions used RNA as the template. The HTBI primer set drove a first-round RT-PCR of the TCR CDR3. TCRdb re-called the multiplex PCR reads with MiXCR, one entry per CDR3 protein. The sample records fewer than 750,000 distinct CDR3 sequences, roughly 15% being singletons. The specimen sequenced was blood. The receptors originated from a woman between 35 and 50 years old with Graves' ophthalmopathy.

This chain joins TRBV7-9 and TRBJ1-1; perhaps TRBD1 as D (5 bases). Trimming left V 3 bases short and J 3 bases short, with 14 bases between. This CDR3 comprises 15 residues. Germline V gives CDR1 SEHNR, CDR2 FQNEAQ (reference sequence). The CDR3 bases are TGTGCCAGCAGCTTCGGTACAGGTGTGGACACTGAAGCTTTCTTT. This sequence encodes CASSFGTGVDTEAFF.

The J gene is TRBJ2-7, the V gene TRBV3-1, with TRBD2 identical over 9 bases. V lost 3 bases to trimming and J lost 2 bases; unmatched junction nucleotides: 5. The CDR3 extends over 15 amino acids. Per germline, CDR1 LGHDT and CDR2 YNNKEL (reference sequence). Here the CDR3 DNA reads TGTGCCAGCAGCCATGCCGGGACTAGCACCTACGAGCAGTACTTC. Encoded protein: CASSHAGTSTYEQYF.

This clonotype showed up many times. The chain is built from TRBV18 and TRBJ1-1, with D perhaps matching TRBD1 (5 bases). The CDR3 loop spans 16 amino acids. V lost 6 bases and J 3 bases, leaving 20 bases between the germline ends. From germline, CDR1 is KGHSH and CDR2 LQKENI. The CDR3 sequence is CASSSAGGVVDTEAFF. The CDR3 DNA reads TGTGCCAGCTCGTCCGCCGGGGGGGTTGTGGACACTGAAGCTTTCTTT.

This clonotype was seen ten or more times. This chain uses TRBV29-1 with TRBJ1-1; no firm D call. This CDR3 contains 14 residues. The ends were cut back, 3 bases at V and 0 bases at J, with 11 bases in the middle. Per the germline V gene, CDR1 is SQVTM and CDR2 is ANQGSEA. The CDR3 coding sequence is TGCAGCGTTGAGCCGACGGAAATGAACACTGAAGCTTTCTTT. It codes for CSVEPTEMNTEAFF.

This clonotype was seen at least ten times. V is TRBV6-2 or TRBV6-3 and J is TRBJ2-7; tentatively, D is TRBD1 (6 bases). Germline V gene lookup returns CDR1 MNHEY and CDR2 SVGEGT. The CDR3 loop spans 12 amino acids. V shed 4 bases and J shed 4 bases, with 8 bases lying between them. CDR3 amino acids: CASSWTAYEQYF. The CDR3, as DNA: TGTGCCAGCAGTTGGACAGCGTACGAGCAGTACTTC.

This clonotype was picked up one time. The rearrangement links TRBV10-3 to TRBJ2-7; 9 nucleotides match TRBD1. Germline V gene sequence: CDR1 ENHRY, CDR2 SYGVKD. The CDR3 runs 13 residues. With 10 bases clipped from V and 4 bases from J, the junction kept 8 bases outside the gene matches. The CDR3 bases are TGTGCCACTCGGGGACAGGGACCTTACGAGCAGTACTTC. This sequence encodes CATRGQGPYEQYF.

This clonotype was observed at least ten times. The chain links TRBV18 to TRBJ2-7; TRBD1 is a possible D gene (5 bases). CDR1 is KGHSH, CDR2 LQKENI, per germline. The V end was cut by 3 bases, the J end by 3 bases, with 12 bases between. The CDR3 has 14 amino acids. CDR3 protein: CASSPTETYYEQYF. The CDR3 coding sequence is TGTGCCAGCTCACCGACAGAAACCTACTACGAGCAGTACTTC.

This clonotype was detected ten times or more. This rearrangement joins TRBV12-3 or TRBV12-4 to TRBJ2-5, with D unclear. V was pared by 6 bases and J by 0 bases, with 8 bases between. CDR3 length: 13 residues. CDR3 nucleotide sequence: TGTGCCAGCAGCCCCGACAACCAAGAGACCCAGTACTTC. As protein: CASSPDNQETQYF.

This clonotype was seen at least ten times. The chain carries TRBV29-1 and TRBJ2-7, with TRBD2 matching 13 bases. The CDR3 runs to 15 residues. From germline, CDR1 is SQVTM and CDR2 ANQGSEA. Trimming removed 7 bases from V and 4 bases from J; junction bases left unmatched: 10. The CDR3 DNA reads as TGCAGCGCCCGCTCCGGGACTAGCGGGATGTACGAGCAGTACTTC. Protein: CSARSGTSGMYEQYF.

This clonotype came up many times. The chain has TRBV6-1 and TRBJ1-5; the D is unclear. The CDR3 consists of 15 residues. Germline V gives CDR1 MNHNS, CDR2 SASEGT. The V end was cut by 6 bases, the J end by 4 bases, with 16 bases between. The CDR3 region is CASRARTSWNQPQHF. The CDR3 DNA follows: TGTGCCAGCAGGGCCCGGACTAGCTGGAATCAGCCCCAGCATTTT.

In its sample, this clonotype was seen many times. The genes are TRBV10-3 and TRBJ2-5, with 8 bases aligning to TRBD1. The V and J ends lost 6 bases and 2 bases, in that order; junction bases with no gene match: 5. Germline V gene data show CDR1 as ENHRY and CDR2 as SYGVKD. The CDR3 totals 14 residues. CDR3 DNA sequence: TGTGCCATCAGGACAGACAGGGGACAAGAGACCCAGTACTTC. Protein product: CAIRTDRGQETQYF.

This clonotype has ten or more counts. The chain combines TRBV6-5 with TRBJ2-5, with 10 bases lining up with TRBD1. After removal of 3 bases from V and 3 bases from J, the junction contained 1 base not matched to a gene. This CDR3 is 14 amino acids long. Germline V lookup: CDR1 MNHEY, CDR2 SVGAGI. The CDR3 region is CASSYGTGEETQYF. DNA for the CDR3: TGTGCCAGCAGTTATGGGACAGGGGAAGAGACCCAGTACTTC.

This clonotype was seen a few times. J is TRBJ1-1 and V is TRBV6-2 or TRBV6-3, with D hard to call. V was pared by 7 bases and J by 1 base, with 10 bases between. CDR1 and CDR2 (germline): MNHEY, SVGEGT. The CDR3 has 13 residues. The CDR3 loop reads CASTVVQNTEAFF. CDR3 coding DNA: TGTGCCAGCACCGTAGTCCAGAACACTGAAGCTTTCTTT.

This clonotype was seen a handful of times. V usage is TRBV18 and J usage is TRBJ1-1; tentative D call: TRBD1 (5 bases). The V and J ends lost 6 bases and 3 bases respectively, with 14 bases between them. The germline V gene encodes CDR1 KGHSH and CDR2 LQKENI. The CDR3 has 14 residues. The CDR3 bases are TGTGCCAGCTCCCGCCTCGGAGGGGACACTGAAGCTTTCTTT. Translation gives CASSRLGGDTEAFF.

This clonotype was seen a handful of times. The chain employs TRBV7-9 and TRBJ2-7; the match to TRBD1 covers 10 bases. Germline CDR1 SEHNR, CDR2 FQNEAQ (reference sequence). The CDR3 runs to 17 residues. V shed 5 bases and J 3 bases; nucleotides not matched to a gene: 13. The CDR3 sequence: CASSPSSIGTGVYEQYF. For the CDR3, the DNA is TGTGCCAGCAGCCCTAGCTCGATCGGGACAGGGGTCTACGAGCAGTACTTC.

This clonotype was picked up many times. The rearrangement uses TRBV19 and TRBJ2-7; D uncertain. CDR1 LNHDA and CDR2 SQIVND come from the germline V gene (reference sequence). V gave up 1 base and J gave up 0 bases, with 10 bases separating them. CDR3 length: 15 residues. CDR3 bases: TGTGCCAGTAGTATAGGATTGTCAGACTCCTACGAGCAGTACTTC. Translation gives CASSIGLSDSYEQYF.

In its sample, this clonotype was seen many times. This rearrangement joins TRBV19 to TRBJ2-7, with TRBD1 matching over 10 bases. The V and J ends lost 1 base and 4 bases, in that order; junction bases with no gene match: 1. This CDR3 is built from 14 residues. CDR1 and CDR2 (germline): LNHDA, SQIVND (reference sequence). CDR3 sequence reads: CASSIGQGAYEQYF. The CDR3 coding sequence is TGTGCCAGTAGTATAGGACAGGGGGCGTACGAGCAGTACTTC.

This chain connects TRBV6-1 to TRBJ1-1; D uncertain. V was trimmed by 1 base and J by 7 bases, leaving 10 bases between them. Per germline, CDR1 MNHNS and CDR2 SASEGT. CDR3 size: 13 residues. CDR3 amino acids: CASSEVLEDEAFF. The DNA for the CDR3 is TGTGCCAGCAGTGAAGTTCTGGAGGATGAAGCTTTCTTT.

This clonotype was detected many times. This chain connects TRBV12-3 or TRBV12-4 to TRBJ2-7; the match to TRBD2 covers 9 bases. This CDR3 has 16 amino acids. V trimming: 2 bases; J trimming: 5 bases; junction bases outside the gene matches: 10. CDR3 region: CASSLILVAGVHEQYF. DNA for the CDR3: TGTGCCAGCAGTTTAATCCTGGTAGCGGGAGTCCACGAGCAGTACTTC.

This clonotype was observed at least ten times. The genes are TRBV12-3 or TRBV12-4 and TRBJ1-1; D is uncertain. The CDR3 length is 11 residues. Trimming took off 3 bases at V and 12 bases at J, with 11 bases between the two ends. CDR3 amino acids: CASSLGQASFF. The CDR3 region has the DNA TGTGCCAGCAGTTTGGGTCAGGCCTCTTTCTTT.

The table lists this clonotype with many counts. This CDR3 reads CAISESGRNTEAFF. Here the CDR3 DNA reads TGTGCCATCAGTGAGTCGGGGAGGAACACTGAAGCTTTCTTT. The chain employs TRBV10-3 and TRBJ1-1; D call uncertain. V gave up 0 bases and J gave up 1 base, with 6 bases separating them. CDR3 length equals 14 residues. Looked up from germline, CDR1 is ENHRY and CDR2 is SYGVKD.

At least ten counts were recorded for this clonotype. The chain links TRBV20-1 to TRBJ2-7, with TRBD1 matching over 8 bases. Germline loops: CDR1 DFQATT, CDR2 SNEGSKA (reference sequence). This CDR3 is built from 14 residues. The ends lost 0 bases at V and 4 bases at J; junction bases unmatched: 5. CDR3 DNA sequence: TGCAGTGCTAGAGATGTTACAGGGGGGTACGAGCAGTACTTC. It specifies CSARDVTGGYEQYF.

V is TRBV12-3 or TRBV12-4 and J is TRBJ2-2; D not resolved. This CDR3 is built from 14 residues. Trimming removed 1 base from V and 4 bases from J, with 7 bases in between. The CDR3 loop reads CASSLGYSTGELFF. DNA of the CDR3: TGTGCCAGCAGTTTAGGCTACTCCACCGGGGAGCTGTTTTTT.

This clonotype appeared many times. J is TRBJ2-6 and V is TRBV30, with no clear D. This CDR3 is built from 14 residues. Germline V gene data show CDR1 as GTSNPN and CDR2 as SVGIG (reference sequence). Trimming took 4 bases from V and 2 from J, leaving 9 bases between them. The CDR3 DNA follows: TGTGCCTGGAAGGCGGTACCTGGGGCCAACGTCCTGACTTTC. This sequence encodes CAWKAVPGANVLTF.

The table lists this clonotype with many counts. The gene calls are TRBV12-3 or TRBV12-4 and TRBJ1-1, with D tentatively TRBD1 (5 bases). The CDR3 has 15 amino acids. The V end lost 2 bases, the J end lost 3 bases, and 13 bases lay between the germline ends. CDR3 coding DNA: TGTGCCAGCAGTTTATGGGGCCGAATTGACACTGAAGCTTTCTTT. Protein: CASSLWGRIDTEAFF.

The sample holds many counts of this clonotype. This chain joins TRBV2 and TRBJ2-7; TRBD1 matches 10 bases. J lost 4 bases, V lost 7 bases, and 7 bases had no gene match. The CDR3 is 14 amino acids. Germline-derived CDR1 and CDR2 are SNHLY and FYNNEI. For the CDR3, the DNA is TGTGCCAGCAACCCCGGACAGGGGGGTTACGAGCAGTACTTC. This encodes CASNPGQGGYEQYF.

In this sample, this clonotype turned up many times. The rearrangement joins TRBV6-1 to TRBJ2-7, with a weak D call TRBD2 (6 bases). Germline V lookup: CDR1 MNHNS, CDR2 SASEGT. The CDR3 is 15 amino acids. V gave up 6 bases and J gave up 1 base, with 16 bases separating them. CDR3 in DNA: TGTGCCAGCAGCCTACTAGCCGGGCAGTCCTACGAGCAGTACTTC. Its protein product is CASSLLAGQSYEQYF.